The entry below describes one T cell receptor beta chain. In its sample, this clone was seen once. What this receptor recognizes is not known. Base qualities are not provided; no much larger clone lies one nucleotide away. To be selected, patients needed enough residual fresh-frozen tumor tissue and more than two years of available survival data. Although molecular status otherwise differed among the glioblastoma patients, no patient had an isocitrate dehydrogenase mutation. PBMC were collected before vaccination, two weeks after the third vaccination, and at tumor progression if tumor progression occurred. The Qiagen DNeasy Blood extraction Kit was used for extraction of genomic DNA. Using the immunoSEQ assay, TCRB CDR3 regions were amplified from approximately 1.9 micrograms of genomic DNA, or from all available DNA when less than that was on hand. The multiplex PCR relied on 60 forward primers for TCR V beta segments and 13 reverse primers for J beta segments. To estimate reads per starting template, synthetic control templates were spiked into each sample at limiting dilution. Reads of 87 bp were generated by sequencing on the Illumina HiSeq System. On the study's bioinformatics: To remove PCR and sequencing errors, closely related sequences were merged with a nearest neighbor algorithm. TCR overlap was measured as the percentage of unique tumor TCR beta sequences also present in the same patient's peripheral blood. TCRdb's version of the immuneACCESS table is confined to in-frame rearrangements and falls short of the full clone set. An unresolved V gene accounts for under half of the shortfall where checked; the remainder is of unknown origin. The DNA was the basis for D and trimming; V, J and clone size are from that table. The sample table lists under 100,000 clones, around 85% of them with a count of one. The biggest ten clones account for about 2.9% of the sample.

This sample was taken from a study of glioma-infiltrating T cells after dendritic cell vaccination listed by TCRdb under 2016. Describing the broader study: The cohort included around 15 glioblastoma patients drawn from Phase I and II dendritic cell vaccination trials, of whom 9 were newly diagnosed and 6 had recurrent disease. Between the early 2000s and the early 2010s, the patients were given dendritic cell vaccination pulsed with autologous tumor lysate. The vaccine was prepared from monocyte-derived dendritic cells that were cultured for seven days with IL-4 and GM-CSF and then pulsed overnight with autologous tumor lysate. Three intradermal dendritic cell vaccine injections were administered to patients at biweekly intervals in the arm below the axilla. In glioblastoma patients vaccinated with dendritic cells, deep sequencing of TCR beta CDR3 regions served to measure tumor-infiltrating lymphocyte content and to compare repertoires between tumor and blood. Survival after dendritic cell vaccination was correlated with TCR sequencing metrics, such as TIL content and the overlap between tumor and blood repertoires. The study at large found these results: The TCR overlap response model with three groups was called speculative and said to need prospective validation. The cohort was small and heterogeneous, only a few patients had full blood and tumor sets, and even fewer had initial-recurrent tumor pairs. After dendritic cell vaccination, a higher estimated pretreatment TIL content predicted longer time to progression and overall survival. No direct relationship between TCR clonality and survival was found, suggesting a diverse polyclonal response may matter.

The CDR3 sequence holds 14 residues, the cysteine and phenylalanine included. Only the CDR3 region is kept as DNA, spanning 42 bases read in frame from base 1. In the germline V gene, CDR1 corresponds to MDHEN and CDR2 to SYDVKM. The junction carries 18 bases between V and J, which are trimmed by 6 bases and 7 bases respectively. This receptor was obtained from a human donor with glioblastoma. The chain is made from TRBV28 and TRBJ1-2; possibly the D gene is TRBD1, per 6 matching bases. The source was blood, collected before dendritic cell vaccination. CDR3 protein: CASSLGALNSGYTF. The bases read TGTGCCAGCAGCTTGGGGGCCCTGAATTCTGGCTACACCTTC.